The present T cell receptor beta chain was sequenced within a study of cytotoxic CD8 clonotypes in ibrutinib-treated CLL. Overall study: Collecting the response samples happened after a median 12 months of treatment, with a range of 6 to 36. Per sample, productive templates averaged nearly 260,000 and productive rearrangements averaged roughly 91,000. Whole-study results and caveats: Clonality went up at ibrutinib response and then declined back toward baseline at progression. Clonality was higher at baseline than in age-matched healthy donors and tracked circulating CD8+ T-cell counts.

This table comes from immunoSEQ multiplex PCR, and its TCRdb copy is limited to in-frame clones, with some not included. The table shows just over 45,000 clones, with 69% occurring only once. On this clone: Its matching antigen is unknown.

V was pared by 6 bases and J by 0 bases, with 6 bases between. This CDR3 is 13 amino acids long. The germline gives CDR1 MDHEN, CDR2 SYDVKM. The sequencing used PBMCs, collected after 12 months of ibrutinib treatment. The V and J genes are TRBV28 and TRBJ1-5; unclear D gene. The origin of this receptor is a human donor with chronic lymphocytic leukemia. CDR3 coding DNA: TGTGCCAGCAGGGGTTCTAGCAATCAGCCCCAGCATTTT. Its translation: CASRGSSNQPQHF.